This passage covers 12 T cell receptor beta chains from one sample sequenced in a study of blood T cell repertoires in COVID-19. The data were produced by immunoSEQ multiplex PCR, yet TCRdb's version contains in-frame clones alone and is incomplete. The sample shows some 250,000 clones, more than 85% of them seen only once. Sequenced material: PBMCs or T cells enriched from blood (not recorded which). The receptors stem from a man aged 35-49 years who had recovered from COVID-19.

This clone was seen only once. V and J are TRBV6-2 or TRBV6-3 and TRBJ2-5; TRBD2 matches 15 bases. Germline V gene data show CDR1 as MNHEY and CDR2 as SVGEGT. V shed 4 bases, J shed 7 bases, and the junction held 7 bases outside the gene matches. This CDR3 contains 16 residues. CDR3 in amino acids: CASSFGLAGGIRTQYF. The CDR3 DNA reads as TGTGCCAGCAGTTTCGGACTAGCGGGAGGGATCCGGACCCAGTACTTC.

This chain uses TRBV5-1 with TRBJ2-3; D not resolved. The CDR3 spans 16 residues. CDR1 is SGHRS and CDR2 is YFSETQ in the germline V gene. Between the trimmed V and J ends, which lost 4 bases and 4 bases, there was a span of 19 bases. The CDR3 sequence is CASSPTALPFSDTQYF. The DNA for the CDR3 is TGCGCCAGCAGCCCAACCGCGTTACCGTTTTCAGATACGCAGTATTTT.

The chain carries TRBV25-1 and TRBJ2-6, with a weak D call TRBD2 (5 bases). The length of the CDR3 is 18 residues. V lost 3 bases and J 1 base, leaving 16 bases between the germline ends. Per germline, CDR1 MGHDK and CDR2 SYGVNS. The DNA of the CDR3 is TGTGCCAGCAGTGACCGAAAGAGGGAAAAGTCTGGGGCCAACGTCCTGACTTTC. Translated, it gives CASSDRKREKSGANVLTF.

The rearrangement uses TRBV20-1 and TRBJ2-7, with D hard to call. This CDR3 has 11 residues. V lost 6 bases, J lost 3 bases, and 9 bases lay in between. Per the germline V gene, CDR1 is DFQATT and CDR2 is SNEGSKA (reference sequence). Here the CDR3 reads CSASPVYEQYF. The CDR3 coding sequence is TGCAGTGCCAGTCCGGTCTACGAGCAGTACTTC.

This chain uses TRBV6-5 with TRBJ1-1; TRBD1 is a possible D gene (5 bases). V lost 0 bases to trimming and J lost 1 base, with 12 bases between them. Looked up from germline, CDR1 is MNHEY and CDR2 is SVGAGI. The CDR3 loop spans 16 amino acids. CDR3 nucleotide sequence: TGTGCCAGCAGTTACTCGCCAGGAGGGGCGAACACTGAAGCTTTCTTT. Amino acid sequence: CASSYSPGGANTEAFF.

V gene TRBV7-8 combines with J gene TRBJ1-1; 8 nucleotides agree with TRBD1. J lost 4 bases, V lost 0 bases, and 7 bases had no gene match. This CDR3 is built from 16 residues. Germline lookup yields CDR1 SGHVS and CDR2 FQNEAQ. This chain's CDR3 is CASSLAIWTGRTEAFF. DNA for the CDR3: TGTGCCAGCAGCTTAGCGATCTGGACAGGGCGCACTGAAGCTTTCTTT.

The chain employs TRBV28 and TRBJ2-6; perhaps TRBD1 as D (6 bases). The CDR3 length is 14 residues. CDR1 is MDHEN and CDR2 is SYDVKM in the germline V gene. V was pared by 6 bases and J by 4 bases, with 10 bases between. CDR3 nucleotide sequence: TGTGCCAGCAGAACAGGGTTCGGGGCCAACGTCCTGACTTTC. It translates to CASRTGFGANVLTF.

The V gene is TRBV7-6, the J gene TRBJ1-5; TRBD1 is a possible D gene (5 bases). The germline V gene has CDR1 SGHVS and CDR2 FNYEAQ. Deletions cut 5 bases from V and 0 bases from J, with 11 bases between. The CDR3 extends over 15 amino acids. In DNA, the CDR3 is TGTGCCAGCAGCCCCACGGGACTTAGCAATCAGCCCCAGCATTTT. Translated: CASSPTGLSNQPQHF.

This clone was counted once. This chain links TRBV7-9 with TRBJ2-2; D remains ambiguous. Trimming took off 5 bases at V and 7 bases at J, with 11 bases between the two ends. The CDR3 has 13 residues. Germline V lookup: CDR1 SEHNR, CDR2 FQNEAQ (reference sequence). The CDR3 here is CASSLGPIGELFF. In nucleotides, the CDR3 is TGTGCCAGCAGCCTAGGTCCCATCGGGGAGCTGTTTTTT.

The rearrangement links TRBV29-1 to TRBJ1-4; weak D call: TRBD1 (6 bases). The CDR3 contains 15 residues. CDR1 is SQVTM and CDR2 is ANQGSEA in the germline V gene. The V end lost 3 bases, the J end lost 2 bases, and 13 bases lay between the germline ends. In nucleotides, the CDR3 is TGCAGCGTTGATCTGGTGGGGGCGACTAATGAAAAACTGTTTTTT. Its protein product is CSVDLVGATNEKLFF. Drawing the rest from reference TRBV29-1 and TRBJ1-4, the complete variable domain is SAVISQKPSRDICQRGTSLTIQCQVDSQVTMMFWYRQQPGQSLTLIATANQGSEATYESGFVIDKFPISRPNLTFSTLTVSNMSPEDSSIYLCSVDLVGATNEKLFFGSGTQLSVL.

This chain uses TRBV9 with TRBJ2-7, with D possibly TRBD2 on 7 matching bases. Germline lookup yields CDR1 SGDLS and CDR2 YYNGEE. V dropped 3 bases and J dropped 2 bases, with 15 bases sitting between them. The CDR3 length is 15 residues. For the CDR3, the DNA is TGTGCCAGCAGCGCGTGGGGGGGCTCCACCTACGAGCAGTACTTC. Encoded protein: CASSAWGGSTYEQYF.

This chain uses TRBV27 with TRBJ2-2; 9 nucleotides align to TRBD2. The CDR3 sequence is 17 residues long. Trimming at V came to 5 bases and at J to 4 bases, leaving 11 bases not matched to a gene. The germline V gene has CDR1 MNHEY and CDR2 SMNVEV (reference sequence). The CDR3 region has the DNA TGTGCCAGCAGTCAATATAGCGGGGGTACGACCACCGGGGAGCTGTTTTTT. This gives the protein CASSQYSGGTTTGELFF.